This record looks at one TCR beta chain sequence and its context. Which antigen it targets is not known. The input lacks base qualities; no much larger clone sits a single base away. A cohort of approximately 31 patients with locally advanced or metastatic urothelial carcinoma, treated at Memorial Sloan Kettering on a trial protocol, was included. Peripheral blood mononuclear cells were collected pretreatment and during treatment, at between 1 and 8 total time points per patient. The Qiagen DNeasy Blood extraction kit was used to purify genomic DNA from total PBMCs and from tumor samples. PBMCs were collected pretreatment and during treatment and were isolated and stored as previously described. This sample is drawn from a study of PD-L1 blockade in urothelial cancer (dated by TCRdb to the late 2010s). Context from the whole study: Therapy was started at some point between 2012 and 2014 for all patients, and atezolizumab 1,200 mg was administered intravenously every 3 weeks. About 85% of the 29 patients were males with bladder-origin urothelial cancer, and about 65% of the roughly 30 reported a prior smoking history. Patients had an ECOG performance status of 0 or 1 and had received between 0 and 3 prior chemotherapy regimens. Blood samples were analyzed at two time points: 3 weeks after treatment start (second dose) and 6 weeks after treatment start. Blood samples gave a median of about 150,000 T cells and tens of thousands of unique TCRs, with a median clonality of around 0.08. The study was an exploratory multi-omic analysis of somatic, immune and clinical correlates of response to PD-L1 blockade with atezolizumab in urothelial cancer. Pretreatment tumor samples and matched peripheral blood, collected serially before and after atezolizumab treatment, underwent TCR sequencing. Durable clinical benefit meant progression-free survival longer than 6 months, and TCR features were also tested against progression-free and overall survival. In the same patients who had TCR sequencing, pretreatment tumors also underwent whole exome sequencing and RNA sequencing. Durable clinical benefit was achieved by nine patients but not by the remaining 20. Some 29 patients had pretreatment blood TCR-seq, 24 had at least one posttreatment blood collection, and 24 had tumor TCR-seq. The investigation overall reported the following: Improved progression-free and overall survival was found to be associated with pretreatment peripheral blood TCR clonality below the median. Patients with durable benefit showed greater expansion of tumor-associated TCR clones in peripheral blood 3 weeks after starting treatment (n ≈ 21, p = 0.022). Small sample size (n ≈ 28) and many exploratory analyses mean the results are intended to be hypothesis-generating.

Each PCR received spiked-in synthetic TCR analog templates so that absolute template abundance could be estimated from read counts. TCRbeta CDR3 regions were amplified from genomic DNA with bias-controlled V and J gene primers using the immunoSEQ assay. Rearranged TCRbeta segments were sequenced at approximately 20X coverage. In the paper's pipeline: Clustering was used to correct sequencing errors, and CDR3s were annotated against IMGT to assign V, D and J genes. Out-of-frame and stop-codon sequences were excluded, and only productive TCRbeta rearrangements were used in downstream analyses. Clonality was calculated as one minus the Shannon entropy normalized by the log of the number of unique productive sequences. Fisher's exact test with Benjamini-Hochberg correction, at a threshold of adjusted p below 0.01, was used to find clones that differed between time points or between blood and tumor. This is the immuneACCESS table as TCRdb keeps it, with only in-frame sequences that have V and J called. A part of the clones is gone; compared with another copy, unresolved V genes explain less than half, and the rest is unexplained. Clonal size and the V and J genes are those of that table, whereas D and trimming came from the DNA. The sample table holds about 71,000 clones, of which around nine tenths were seen once. The ten largest account for less than 3.5% of the sample.

Trimming costs V 5 bases and J 0 bases, and their ends lie 13 bases apart. Sequences KGHSH (CDR1) and LQKENI (CDR2) are obtained from the germline V gene. Spanning cysteine to phenylalanine, the CDR3 consists of 15 amino acids. Just CDR3 DNA is preserved here, 45 bases in frame from base 1. The sequence derives from a man aged 60 to 75 with urothelial cancer. Recombination connected TRBV18 to TRBJ1-1, with the identity of the D gene unclear. The sample consisted of PBMCs, taken around atezolizumab (anti-PD-L1) treatment. Here the CDR3 is given as CASSSTRQLNTEAFF. In nucleotides, the sequence is TGTGCCAGCTCATCGACGCGGCAGCTGAACACTGAAGCTTTCTTT. Joined to the reference TRBV18 and TRBJ1-1 proteins, this CDR3 gives the full variable domain: NAGVMQNPRHLVRRRGQEARLRCSPMKGHSHVYWYRQLPEEGLKFMVYLQKENIIDESGMPKERFSAEFPKEGPSILRIQQVVRGDSAAYFCASSSTRQLNTEAFFGQGTRLTVV.